This T cell receptor beta chain was recovered during a study of regulatory T cells in long-lasting Graves disease. This CDR3 contains 14 residues. V gave up 5 bases and J gave up 8 bases; unmatched junction bases: 7. Regarding the study as a whole: Possibly, too few samples lowered accuracy.

To make TCR beta libraries, researchers used iRepertoire HTBI primers and Arm-PCR of CDR3 regions. Authors' data handling: Samples revealed 62 TRBV and approximately 15 TRBJ segments. TCRdb ran MiXCR on the multiplex PCR reads and lists one entry per CDR3 protein. These V and J calls rely on TCRdb rather than the paper's analysis. Of around 250,000 distinct CDR3 sequences listed, 20% were seen once; the top ten hold approximately 15%. This sample's time point: newly diagnosed GD, antithyroid drugs for less than 3 months. RNA isolated from PBMCs was used to make the TCR library. Diagnoses of Graves' disease were made by American Thyroid Association guidelines. This clonotype was detected ten times or more. Its antigen remains unknown.

The V gene is TRBV12-3 or TRBV12-4, the J gene TRBJ1-4, with 8 bases that match TRBD1. The source was peripheral blood mononuclear cells (PBMCs), collected at new diagnosis, from a patient treated with antithyroid drugs. The TCR comes from a female donor with Graves disease. The CDR3 coding sequence is TGTGCCAGCAGTCAAGGACAGGGCTGGGAAAAACTGTTTTTT. It translates to CASSQGQGWEKLFF.